A selection of T cell receptor beta chains follows, all from one sample in a study of radiation and T cells in renal cell carcinoma. Here immunoSEQ multiplex PCR was the method, and the copy in TCRdb shows in-frame clones only, minus some. The sample carries 150,000 or so clones, approximately 90% recorded once. The sequencing used blood, collected from a patient whose treatment included radiotherapy and nephrectomy. Source of these receptors: a woman aged 45-59 years with renal cell carcinoma. Both conserved end residues are trimmed from each CDR3.

v_call,cdr3_aa
TRBV19,ASSIGQGARAF
TRBV6-6,ASDGQGATNTEAF
TRBV5-6,ASSRSQITGHHEQY
TRBV19,ASSIDPSEFGYT
TRBV5-1,ASSLNVLGRSGANVLT
TRBV19,ASSIGTSGNYGYT
TRBV7-9,ASSFRDSPLH
TRBV11-2,ASSSDREGEQF
TRBV9,ASSVDGGNYGYT
TRBV6-5,ASSPHRGDTEAF
TRBV4-3,ASSQGFQVPSTDTQY
TRBV28,ASRRGGPNTGELF
TRBV6-1,ASSEARGSQPQH
TRBV19,ASSTQTGGDTEAF
TRBV5-1,ASSLTDLRDTGELF
TRBV6-5,ASSPGRMATEAF
TRBV19,ASSTKKGLASGEQY
TRBV9,ASSPTGDNNQPQH
TRBV11-2,ASSADSVFDYDEKLF
TRBV5-1,ASSLGQGANSPLH
TRBV10-3,AISALINEQF
TRBV6-5,ASSYRPRNTEAF
TRBV7-8,ASSWASGGRGEQY
TRBV6-6,ASSYPPTQETQY
TRBV5-1,ASSLAGLLNEKLF
TRBV11-2,ASSLDRAVGEQY
TRBV7-6,ASSLAEARELF
TRBV4-2,ASSQDQGGPTETQY
TRBV5-6,ASSSRTGWQPQH
TRBV5-1,ASSFHLPGQDNEQF
TRBV7-3,ASSRTDEETQY
TRBV18,ASSRNSGGDTEAF
TRBV5-8,ASSATRGAGNTIY
TRBV6-1,ASRDPGNYGYT
TRBV13,ASSFENRGLSEQF
TRBV5-1,ASSASSGSTEAF
TRBV13,ASSFSSYEQY
TRBV10-3,AIWGTGGEAF
TRBV7-8,ASSPTPGPRGTGELF
TRBV25-1,ASSTPRGYT
TRBV5-1,ASRIGGGNYEQY
TRBV5-1,ASSTNRDTTQY
TRBV25-1,ASSGGRAYGYT
TRBV7-6,ASSPPSGGYNEQF
TRBV29-1,SVSVQAGEKLF
TRBV4-2,ASSQSLGADYGYT